This TCR beta chain came from a study of shared clonotypes between healthy human individuals. Study-level points and caveats: Only blood samples were collected, and tissue repertoires likely differ.

Turning to this clone: As yet, its antigen is unknown.

Germline V gene sequence: CDR1 MNHEY, CDR2 SMNVEV (reference sequence). This CDR3 has 14 amino acids. Losses at the gene ends were 6 bases for V and 4 bases for J; bases not matched to a gene: 7. This table comes from immunoSEQ multiplex PCR, and its TCRdb copy is limited to in-frame clones, with some not included. The data hold 2,100,000 or so clones, with more than 90% observed a single time. The TCR sequence derives from a man between 18 and 29 years old in good health. This chain joins TRBV27 and TRBJ2-7, with 9 nucleotides matching TRBD1. Sequencing was carried out using naive CD4+ T cells sorted from blood. Regarding subset: CD45RA+ positively selected. The CDR3 DNA reads TGTGCCAGCAGCCTTGGACAGGGGATATACGAGCAGTACTTC. Its translation: CASSLGQGIYEQYF.